This is a list of T cell receptor beta chains from one sample in a study of shared clonotypes between healthy human individuals. TCRdb's table, derived via immunoSEQ multiplex PCR, lists solely in-frame clones and lacks some. The sample carries approximately 2.1 million clones, 90% to 95% recorded once. The source material was naive CD4+ T cells from PBMCs. These receptors were obtained from a man between 18 and 35 years old in good health. Some clones in this sample may be carry-over from other donors' samples. CDR3s include the opening cysteine and the closing phenylalanine or tryptophan. D genes are given only for firm matches. Clone size appears in some rows only: once, few, many, or a class for an expanded clone.

d_call j_call clone_size v_call cdr3_aa cdr3_nt
. TRBJ1-6 . TRBV28 CASNLWREASPLHF TGTGCCAGCAACCTCTGGAGGGAAGCTTCACCCCTCCACTTT
. TRBJ1-1 few TRBV5-1 CASSPDTGRTEAFF TGCGCCAGCAGCCCGGATACGGGGCGAACTGAAGCTTTCTTT
. TRBJ1-6 . TRBV5-1 CASSSDSAYSPLHF TGCGCCAGCAGCTCGGACAGTGCTTATTCACCCCTCCACTTT
. TRBJ1-1 . TRBV5-6 CASSLAQGPEAFF TGTGCCAGCAGCTTAGCCCAGGGCCCTGAAGCTTTCTTT
. TRBJ2-7 once TRBV6-7 CASSYSKCQRVIYEQYF TGTGCCAGCAGTTACTCGAAGTGTCAGCGGGTCATCTACGAGCAGTACTTC
. TRBJ2-2 . TRBV21-1 CASSKRGTRLVTGELFF TGTGCCAGCAGCAAACGGGGGACCCGATTAGTCACCGGGGAGCTGTTTTTT
. TRBJ2-7 . TRBV14 CASSQIDSSSSYF TGTGCCAGCAGCCAAATAGACAGTTCCTCTTCGTACTTC
TRBD1 TRBJ2-2 . TRBV2 CAIARTGVGGELFF TGTGCCATCGCTAGGACAGGGGTAGGCGGGGAGCTGTTTTTT
TRBD1 TRBJ2-7 . TRBV25-1 CASSEGDRREQYF TGTGCCAGCAGTGAGGGGGACAGACGGGAGCAGTACTTC
. TRBJ2-7 . TRBV20-1 CSARIDYEQYF TGCAGTGCTAGGATAGACTACGAGCAGTACTTC
TRBD2 TRBJ2-1 . TRBV5-1 CASSLGLAGTYNEQFF TGCGCCAGCAGCTTGGGGCTAGCGGGAACCTACAATGAGCAGTTCTTC
. TRBJ2-7 once TRBV29-1 CSVASEGDPSEQYF TGCAGCGTAGCCTCCGAGGGGGACCCCAGCGAGCAGTACTTC
TRBD1 TRBJ1-2 . TRBV7-8 CASSLGRGYGYTF TGTGCCAGCAGCTTAGGCAGGGGGTATGGCTACACCTTC
TRBD1 TRBJ2-1 . TRBV27 CASSPGTGRYGGYNEQFF TGTGCCAGCAGCCCAGGGACAGGACGGTACGGAGGGTACAATGAGCAGTTCTTC
. TRBJ1-1 . TRBV6-5 CASSQRAYTEAFF TGTGCCAGCAGCCAGAGGGCATACACTGAAGCTTTCTTT
. TRBJ2-5 few TRBV9 CASSVTWGETQYF TGTGCCAGCAGCGTCACTTGGGGAGAGACCCAGTACTTC
. TRBJ2-1 . TRBV18 CASSPPRPGGPSNEQFF TGTGCCAGCTCACCACCGAGGCCCGGGGGCCCCTCCAATGAGCAGTTCTTC
. TRBJ2-1 . TRBV9 CASSVAQGSYNEQFF TGTGCCAGCAGCGTAGCCCAGGGGTCCTACAATGAGCAGTTCTTC
. TRBJ1-2 . TRBV30 CAWSPLLGRGGRNYGYTF TGTGCCTGGAGTCCCCTGTTGGGAAGGGGGGGCCGAAACTATGGCTACACCTTC
TRBD2 TRBJ2-7 . TRBV4-3 CASSRSGGTYEQYF TGCGCCAGCAGCCGAAGCGGGGGGACTTACGAGCAGTACTTC
. TRBJ2-7 . TRBV5-4 CASSSRSSYEQYF TGTGCCAGCAGCTCCAGGAGCTCCTACGAGCAGTACTTC
. TRBJ2-7 . TRBV10-3 CASSGVQGAYEQYF TGTGCCTCTAGCGGGGTACAGGGGGCCTACGAGCAGTACTTC
. TRBJ2-6 . TRBV5-8 CASSYTTTGVGAGANVLTF TGTGCCAGCAGCTATACTACGACGGGGGTGGGTGCTGGGGCCAACGTCCTGACTTTC
. TRBJ2-1 . TRBV7-9 CASSLALRNPRNEQFF TGTGCCAGCAGCTTAGCGCTTAGGAACCCGAGGAATGAGCAGTTCTTC
TRBD1 TRBJ1-4 . TRBV13 CASSLTRWDRGRGNEKLFF TGTGCCAGCAGCCTGACGAGGTGGGACAGGGGGCGCGGGAATGAAAAACTGTTTTTT
TRBD1 TRBJ1-1 . TRBV9 CASSVGGTELVNTEAFF TGTGCCAGCAGCGTAGGGGGGACAGAGCTCGTGAACACTGAAGCTTTCTTT
. TRBJ2-1 . TRBV19 CASSISNNEQFF TGTGCCAGTAGTATATCTAACAATGAGCAGTTCTTC
. TRBJ1-1 . TRBV5-1 CASSKLDVTNTEAFF TGCGCCAGCAGCAAACTAGACGTAACGAACACTGAAGCTTTCTTT